This TCR beta chain was captured by sequencing in a study of blood T cell repertoires in COVID-19. Measured with immunoSEQ multiplex PCR; TCRdb has only the in-frame clones, and not every one. The data hold a few hundred thousand clones, with more than 85% observed a single time. The length of the CDR3 is 13 residues. CDR1 and CDR2 from the germline V gene are SQVTM and ANQGSEA. Trimming removed 5 bases from V and 5 bases from J; junction bases left unmatched: 8. The V call is TRBV29-1, the J call TRBJ1-2, with 7 positions matching TRBD1. The origin of this receptor is a woman aged 60-75 years who had recovered from COVID-19. The specimen sequenced was PBMCs or T cells enriched from blood (not recorded which). CDR3 sequence reads: CSVLGGQAYGYTF. The CDR3 DNA sequence: TGCAGCGTTCTGGGAGGACAGGCTTATGGCTACACCTTC.